The 8 T cell receptor beta chains below come from one sample, sequenced in a study. Using its own MiXCR run on the RT-PCR reads, TCRdb lists one record per CDR3 protein. The data contain fewer than 800,000 distinct CDR3 sequences, 12% to 15% of them singletons. Sequences were obtained from memory CD4+ T cells from blood. The receptor set was obtained from a female donor in good health, serving as a healthy control.

The table lists this clonotype with a few counts. The chain carries TRBV20-1 and TRBJ1-5; TRBD1 matches 9 bases. Germline loops: CDR1 DFQATT, CDR2 SNEGSKA (reference sequence). Trimming cost V 2 bases and J 13 bases; bases outside gene matches: 6. This CDR3 is 12 amino acids long. The CDR3 region is CSARLPDRGQHF. The CDR3 nucleotides are TGCAGTGCTAGACTTCCGGACAGGGGTCAGCATTTT.

In its sample, this clonotype was seen a few times. The chain recombines TRBV15 with TRBJ1-4, with 7 bases fitting TRBD1. This CDR3 spans 14 amino acids. Per germline, CDR1 LNHNV and CDR2 YYDKDF (reference sequence). The V segment lost 3 bases and the J segment 6 bases; nucleotides outside the gene matches: 4. The chain's CDR3 is CATSRGQNDEKLFF. The CDR3 region has the DNA TGTGCCACCAGCAGGGGACAGAATGATGAAAAACTGTTTTTT.

This clonotype was observed at least ten times. The genes are TRBV7-2 and TRBJ2-1; 13 nucleotides agree with TRBD2. This CDR3 spans 16 amino acids. V gave up 5 bases and J gave up 1 base; unmatched junction bases: 2. Germline V gene lookup returns CDR1 SGHTA and CDR2 FQGNSA. This CDR3 reads CASSRTSGSSYNEQFF. CDR3 nucleotide sequence: TGTGCCAGCAGCCGGACTAGCGGGAGTTCCTACAATGAGCAGTTCTTC.

This clonotype has a handful of counts. The chain combines TRBV4-2 with TRBJ1-5; D is ambiguous. This CDR3 has 15 amino acids. V shed 0 bases and J shed 2 bases, with 8 bases lying between them. Germline V lookup: CDR1 LGHNA, CDR2 YNFKEQ. CDR3 amino acids: CASSQDLVGNQPQHF. The CDR3 DNA reads as TGTGCCAGCAGCCAAGATCTCGTAGGCAATCAGCCCCAGCATTTT.

The genes are TRBV15 and TRBJ1-2; D is ambiguous. Germline lookup yields CDR1 LNHNV and CDR2 YYDKDF (reference sequence). The CDR3 loop spans 14 amino acids. V was pared by 0 bases and J by 7 bases, with 12 bases between. CDR3 sequence reads: CATSRDPEIGGYTF. The CDR3 nucleotides read TGTGCCACCAGCAGAGATCCAGAAATAGGTGGCTACACCTTC.

J is TRBJ1-2 and V is TRBV28; D is unresolved. Trimming shortened V by 7 bases and J by 4 bases, and 13 bases separated the two germline ends. Looked up from germline, CDR1 is MDHEN and CDR2 is SYDVKM. The CDR3 consists of 13 residues. This CDR3 is CASTLKGFYGYTF. The CDR3 DNA sequence: TGTGCCAGCACCCTGAAGGGTTTCTATGGCTACACCTTC.

As for this clonotype: The final CDR3 position lacks the conserved phenylalanine or tryptophan, pointing to a likely read error. This rearrangement joins TRBV11-2 to TRBJ2-3; a weak D match, TRBD1 (5 bases). The ends were cut back, 4 bases at V and 2 bases at J, with 13 bases in the middle. Germline assignment: CDR1 SGHAT and CDR2 FQNNGV. This CDR3 spans 15 amino acids. The CDR3 sequence: CASSWGWGITDTQYL. CDR3 nucleotides: TGTGCCAGCAGCTGGGGCTGGGGTATCACAGATACGCAGTATTTG.

This clonotype appeared many times. The chain carries TRBV6-5 and TRBJ2-1; D is perhaps TRBD2 (6 bases). Germline V lookup: CDR1 MNHEY, CDR2 SVGAGI. V shed 6 bases and J shed 7 bases, with 22 bases lying between them. This CDR3 comprises 16 residues. CDR3 coding DNA: TGTGCCAGCAGCCGGCCCGGAGGGGTTTGGCTAAATGAGCAGTTCTTC. Protein product: CASSRPGGVWLNEQFF.